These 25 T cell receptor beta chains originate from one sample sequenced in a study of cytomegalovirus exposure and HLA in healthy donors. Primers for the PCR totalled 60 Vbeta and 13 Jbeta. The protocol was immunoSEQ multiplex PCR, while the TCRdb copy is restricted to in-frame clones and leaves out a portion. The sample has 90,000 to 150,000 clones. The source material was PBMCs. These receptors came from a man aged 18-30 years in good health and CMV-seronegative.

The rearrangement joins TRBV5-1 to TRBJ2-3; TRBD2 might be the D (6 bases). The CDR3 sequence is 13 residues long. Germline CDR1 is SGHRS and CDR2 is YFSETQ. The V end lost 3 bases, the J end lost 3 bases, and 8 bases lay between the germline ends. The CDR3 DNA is TGCGCCAGCAGCTCGGGAGAAACAGATACGCAGTATTTT. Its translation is CASSSGETDTQYF.

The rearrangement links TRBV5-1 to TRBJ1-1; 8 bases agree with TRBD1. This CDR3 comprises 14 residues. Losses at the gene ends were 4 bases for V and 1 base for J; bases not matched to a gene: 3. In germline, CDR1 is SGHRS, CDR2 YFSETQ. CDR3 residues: CASSPDRGNTEAFF. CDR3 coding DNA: TGCGCCAGCAGCCCCGACAGGGGGAACACTGAAGCTTTCTTT.

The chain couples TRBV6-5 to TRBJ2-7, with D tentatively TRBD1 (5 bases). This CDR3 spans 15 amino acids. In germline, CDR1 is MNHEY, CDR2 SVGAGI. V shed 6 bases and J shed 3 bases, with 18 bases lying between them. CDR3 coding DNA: TGTGCCAGCAGAACTATGCAGGGATCTGGCTACGAGCAGTACTTC. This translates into CASRTMQGSGYEQYF.

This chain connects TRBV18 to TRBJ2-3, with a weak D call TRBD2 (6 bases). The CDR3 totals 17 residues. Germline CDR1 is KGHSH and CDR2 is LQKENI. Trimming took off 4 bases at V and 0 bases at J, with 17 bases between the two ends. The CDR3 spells CASSLWRGVGSTDTQYF. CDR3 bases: TGTGCCAGCTCACTTTGGAGGGGAGTGGGCAGCACAGATACGCAGTATTTT.

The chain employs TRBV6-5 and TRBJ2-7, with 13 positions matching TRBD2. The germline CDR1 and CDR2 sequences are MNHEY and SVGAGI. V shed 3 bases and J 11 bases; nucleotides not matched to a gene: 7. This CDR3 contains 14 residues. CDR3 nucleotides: TGTGCCAGCAGTTATGGGACTAGCGGGAAGGGAGAGTACTTC. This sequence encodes CASSYGTSGKGEYF.

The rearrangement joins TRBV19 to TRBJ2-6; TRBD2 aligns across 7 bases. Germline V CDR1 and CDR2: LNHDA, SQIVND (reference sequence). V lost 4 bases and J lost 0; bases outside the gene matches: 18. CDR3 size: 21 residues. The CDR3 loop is CASSTMGRWGGSLSGANVLTF. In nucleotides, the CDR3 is TGTGCCAGTAGTACGATGGGGCGATGGGGGGGGTCCCTCTCTGGGGCCAACGTCCTGACTTTC. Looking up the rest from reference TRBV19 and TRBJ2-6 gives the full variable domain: DGGITQSPKYLFRKEGQNVTLSCEQNLNHDAMYWYRQDPGQGLRLIYYSQIVNDFQKGDIAEGYSVSREKKESFPLTVTSAQKNPTAFYLCASSTMGRWGGSLSGANVLTFGAGSRLTVL.

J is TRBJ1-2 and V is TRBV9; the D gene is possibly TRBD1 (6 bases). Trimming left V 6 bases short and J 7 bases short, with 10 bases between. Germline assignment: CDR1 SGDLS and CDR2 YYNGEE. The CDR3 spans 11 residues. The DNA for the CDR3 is TGTGCCAGCAAAACAGGGCTTGGCTACACCTTC. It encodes CASKTGLGYTF.

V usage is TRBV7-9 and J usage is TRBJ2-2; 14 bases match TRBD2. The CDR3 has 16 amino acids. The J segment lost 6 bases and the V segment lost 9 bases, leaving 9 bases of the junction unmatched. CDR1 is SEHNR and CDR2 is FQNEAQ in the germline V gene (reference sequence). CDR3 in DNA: TGTGCCAGGGGACTAGCGGGAGATGAAATGCCCGGGGAGCTGTTTTTT. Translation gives CARGLAGDEMPGELFF.

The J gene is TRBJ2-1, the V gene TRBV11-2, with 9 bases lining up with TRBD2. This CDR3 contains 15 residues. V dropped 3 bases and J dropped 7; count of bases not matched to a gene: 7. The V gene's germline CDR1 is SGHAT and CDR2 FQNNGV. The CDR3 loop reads CASSFSAGGQNEQFF. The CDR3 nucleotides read TGTGCCAGCAGCTTCTCAGCGGGGGGTCAAAATGAGCAGTTCTTC. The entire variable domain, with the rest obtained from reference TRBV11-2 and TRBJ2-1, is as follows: EAGVAQSPRYKIIEKRQSVAFWCNPISGHATLYWYQQILGQGPKLLIQFQNNGVVDDSQLPKDRFSAERLKGVDSTLKIQPAKLEDSAVYLCASSFSAGGQNEQFFGPGTRLTVL.

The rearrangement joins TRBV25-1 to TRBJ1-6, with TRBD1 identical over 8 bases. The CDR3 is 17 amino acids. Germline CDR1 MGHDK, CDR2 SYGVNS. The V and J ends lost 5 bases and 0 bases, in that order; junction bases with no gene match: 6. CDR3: CASSPYRGSSYNSPLHF. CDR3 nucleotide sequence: TGTGCCAGCAGTCCATACAGGGGGAGCTCCTATAATTCACCCCTCCACTTT.

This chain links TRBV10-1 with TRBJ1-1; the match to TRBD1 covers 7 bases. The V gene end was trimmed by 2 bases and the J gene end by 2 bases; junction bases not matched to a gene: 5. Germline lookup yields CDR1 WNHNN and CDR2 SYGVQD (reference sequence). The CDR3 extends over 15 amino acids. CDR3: CASSEVPGGNTEAFF. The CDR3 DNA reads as TGCGCCAGCAGTGAGGTCCCAGGGGGAAACACTGAAGCTTTCTTT.

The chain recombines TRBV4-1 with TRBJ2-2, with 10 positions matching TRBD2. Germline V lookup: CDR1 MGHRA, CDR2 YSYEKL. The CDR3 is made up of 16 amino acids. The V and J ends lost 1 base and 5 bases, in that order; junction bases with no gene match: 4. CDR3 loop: CASSQASGGTTGELFF. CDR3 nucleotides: TGCGCCAGCAGCCAAGCTAGCGGGGGAACTACCGGGGAGCTGTTTTTT.

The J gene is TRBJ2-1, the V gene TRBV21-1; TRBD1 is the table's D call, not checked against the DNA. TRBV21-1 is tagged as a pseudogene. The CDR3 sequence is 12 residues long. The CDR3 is CASSSPGQGMFF. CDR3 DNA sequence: TGTGCCAGCAGCAGCCCCGGACAGGGTATGTTCTTC.

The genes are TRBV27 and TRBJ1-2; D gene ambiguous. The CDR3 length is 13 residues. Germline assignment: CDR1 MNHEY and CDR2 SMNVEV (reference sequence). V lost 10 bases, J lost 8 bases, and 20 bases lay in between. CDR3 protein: CAIRNADGGGYTF. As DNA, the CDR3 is TGTGCCATCAGGAACGCGGATGGTGGGGGCTACACCTTC.

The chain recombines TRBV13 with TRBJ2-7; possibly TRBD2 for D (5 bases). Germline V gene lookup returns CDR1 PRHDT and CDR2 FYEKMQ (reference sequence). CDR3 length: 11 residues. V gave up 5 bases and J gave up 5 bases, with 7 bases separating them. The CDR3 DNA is TGTGCCAGCAGCAGCGGCAACGAGCAGTACTTC. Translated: CASSSGNEQYF.

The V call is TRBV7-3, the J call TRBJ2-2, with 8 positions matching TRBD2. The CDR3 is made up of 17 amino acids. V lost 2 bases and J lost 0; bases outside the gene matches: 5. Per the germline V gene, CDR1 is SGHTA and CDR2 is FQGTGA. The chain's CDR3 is CASSLGAGAPNTGELFF. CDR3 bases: TGTGCCAGCAGCTTAGGAGCGGGGGCCCCGAACACCGGGGAGCTGTTTTTT.

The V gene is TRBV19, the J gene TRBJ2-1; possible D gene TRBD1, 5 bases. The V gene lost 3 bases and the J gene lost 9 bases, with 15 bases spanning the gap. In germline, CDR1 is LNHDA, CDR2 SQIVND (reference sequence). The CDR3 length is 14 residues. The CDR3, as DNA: TGTGCCAGTAGTATGGACACGCGTTTTGGTGAGCAGTTCTTC. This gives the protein CASSMDTRFGEQFF.

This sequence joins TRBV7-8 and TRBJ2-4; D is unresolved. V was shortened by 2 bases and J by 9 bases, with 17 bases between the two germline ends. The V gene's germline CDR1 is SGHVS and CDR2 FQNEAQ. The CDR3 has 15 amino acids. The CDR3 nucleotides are TGTGCCAGCAGCTTATCGCGCGGAGAGACTGGCATTCAGTACTTC. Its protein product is CASSLSRGETGIQYF.

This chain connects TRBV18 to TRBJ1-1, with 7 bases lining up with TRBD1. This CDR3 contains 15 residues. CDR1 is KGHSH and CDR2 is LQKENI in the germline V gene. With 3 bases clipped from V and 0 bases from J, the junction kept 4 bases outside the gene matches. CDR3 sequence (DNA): TGTGCCAGCTCACCTTCCGGGACAGTGAACACTGAAGCTTTCTTT. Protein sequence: CASSPSGTVNTEAFF.

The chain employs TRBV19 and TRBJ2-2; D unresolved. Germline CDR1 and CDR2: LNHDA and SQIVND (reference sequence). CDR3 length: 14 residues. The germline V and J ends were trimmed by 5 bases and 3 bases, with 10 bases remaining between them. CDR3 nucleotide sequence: TGTGCCAGTAGTTTTATGGCAGACACCGGGGAGCTGTTTTTT. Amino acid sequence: CASSFMADTGELFF.

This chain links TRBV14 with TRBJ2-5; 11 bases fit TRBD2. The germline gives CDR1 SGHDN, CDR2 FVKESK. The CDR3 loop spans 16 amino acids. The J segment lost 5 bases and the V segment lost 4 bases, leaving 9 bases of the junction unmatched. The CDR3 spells CASSLWTSGSYETQYF. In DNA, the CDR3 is TGTGCCAGCAGCCTCTGGACTAGCGGGTCTTACGAGACCCAGTACTTC.

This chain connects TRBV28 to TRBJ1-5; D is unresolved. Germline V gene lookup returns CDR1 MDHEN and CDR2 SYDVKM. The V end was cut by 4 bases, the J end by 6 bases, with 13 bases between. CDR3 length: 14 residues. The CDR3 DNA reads TGTGCCAGCAGTTCCCGGGCGGGGTTTCAGCCCCAGCATTTT. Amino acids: CASSSRAGFQPQHF.

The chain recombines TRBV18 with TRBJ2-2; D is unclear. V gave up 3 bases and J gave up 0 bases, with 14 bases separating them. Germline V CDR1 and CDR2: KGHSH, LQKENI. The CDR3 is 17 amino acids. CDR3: CASSPLVGQSNTGELFF. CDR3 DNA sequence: TGTGCCAGCTCACCTCTTGTTGGCCAGTCGAACACCGGGGAGCTGTTTTTT.

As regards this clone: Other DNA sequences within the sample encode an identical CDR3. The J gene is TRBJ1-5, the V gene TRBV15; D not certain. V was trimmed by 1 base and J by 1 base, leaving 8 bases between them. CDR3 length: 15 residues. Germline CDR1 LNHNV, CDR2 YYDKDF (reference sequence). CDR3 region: CATSRGRGSNQPQHF. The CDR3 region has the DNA TGTGCCACCAGCAGAGGACGGGGAAGCAATCAGCCCCAGCATTTT.

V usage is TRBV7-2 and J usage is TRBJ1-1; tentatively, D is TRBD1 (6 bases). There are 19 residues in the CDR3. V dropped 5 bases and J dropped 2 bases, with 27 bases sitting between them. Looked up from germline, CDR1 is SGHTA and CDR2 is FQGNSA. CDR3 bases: TGTGCCAGCAGCCGTTTTACCCAGGGGAGGGTTGGGAGAAACACTGAAGCTTTCTTT. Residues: CASSRFTQGRVGRNTEAFF.